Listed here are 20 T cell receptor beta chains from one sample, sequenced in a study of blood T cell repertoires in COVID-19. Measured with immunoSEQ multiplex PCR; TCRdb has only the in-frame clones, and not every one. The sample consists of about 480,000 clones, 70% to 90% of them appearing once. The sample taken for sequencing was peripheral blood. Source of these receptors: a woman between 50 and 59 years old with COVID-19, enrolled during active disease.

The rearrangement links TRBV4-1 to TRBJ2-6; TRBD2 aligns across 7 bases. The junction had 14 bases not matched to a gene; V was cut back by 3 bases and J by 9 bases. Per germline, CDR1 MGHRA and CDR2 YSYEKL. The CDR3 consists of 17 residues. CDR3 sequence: CASSHPGGRGGSNVLTF. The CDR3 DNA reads TGCGCCAGCAGCCATCCCGGGGGTCGCGGGGGTAGCAACGTCCTGACTTTC.

This chain's CDR3 is CASSEGVGATNEKLFF. CDR3 sequence (DNA): TGTGCCAGCAGTGAAGGTGTCGGAGCAACTAATGAAAAACTGTTTTTT. V and J are TRBV6-1 and TRBJ1-4; D call uncertain. This CDR3 comprises 16 residues. Germline V CDR1 and CDR2: MNHNS, SASEGT. Trimming removed 1 base from V and 0 bases from J, with 9 bases in between.

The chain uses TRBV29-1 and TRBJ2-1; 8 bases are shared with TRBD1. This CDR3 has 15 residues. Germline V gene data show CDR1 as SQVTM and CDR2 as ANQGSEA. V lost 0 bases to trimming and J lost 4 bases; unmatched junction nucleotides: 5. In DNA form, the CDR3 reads TGCAGCGTTGAAGAACAGGGGGTAAGGTACAATGAGCAGTTCTTC. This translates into CSVEEQGVRYNEQFF.

The CDR3 reads CASSRRWTSGGVTGELFF. The CDR3, as DNA: TGTGCCAGCAGCCGAAGATGGACTAGCGGGGGGGTTACCGGGGAGCTGTTTTTT. The V and J genes are TRBV3-1 (or the pseudogene TRBV3-2) and TRBJ2-2, with TRBD2 matching 15 bases. Germline V gives CDR1 LGHDT, CDR2 YNNKEL (reference sequence). V gave up 4 bases and J gave up 5 bases; unmatched junction bases: 8. The CDR3 contains 18 residues.

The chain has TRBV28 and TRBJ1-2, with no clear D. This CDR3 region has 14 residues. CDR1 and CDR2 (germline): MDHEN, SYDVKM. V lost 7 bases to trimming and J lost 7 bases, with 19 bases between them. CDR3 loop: CASTLGGNPIGYTF. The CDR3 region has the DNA TGTGCCAGCACCCTTGGCGGAAACCCTATTGGCTACACCTTC.

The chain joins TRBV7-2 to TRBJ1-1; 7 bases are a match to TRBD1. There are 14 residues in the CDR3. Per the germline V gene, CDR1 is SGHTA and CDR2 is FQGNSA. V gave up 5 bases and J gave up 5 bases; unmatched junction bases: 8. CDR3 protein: CASSHGRGRTEAFF. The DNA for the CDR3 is TGTGCCAGCAGCCACGGTAGGGGGCGGACTGAAGCTTTCTTT.

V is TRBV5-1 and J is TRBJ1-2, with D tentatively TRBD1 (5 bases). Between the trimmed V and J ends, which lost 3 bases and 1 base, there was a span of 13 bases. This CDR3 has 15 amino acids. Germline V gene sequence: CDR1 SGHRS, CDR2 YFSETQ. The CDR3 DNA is TGCGCCAGCAGCTCGTCGACAGCCTATAACTATGGCTACACCTTC. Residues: CASSSSTAYNYGYTF.

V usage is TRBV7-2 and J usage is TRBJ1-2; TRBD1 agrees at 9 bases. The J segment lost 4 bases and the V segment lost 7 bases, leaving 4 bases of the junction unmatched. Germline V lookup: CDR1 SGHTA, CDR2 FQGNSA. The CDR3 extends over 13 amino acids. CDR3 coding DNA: TGTGCCAGCATCCCGGGACAGGGCTATGGCTACACCTTC. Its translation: CASIPGQGYGYTF.

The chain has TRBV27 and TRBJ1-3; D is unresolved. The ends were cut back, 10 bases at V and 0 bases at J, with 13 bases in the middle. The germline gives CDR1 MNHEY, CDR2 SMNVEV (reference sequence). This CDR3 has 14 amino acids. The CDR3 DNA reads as TGTGCCACCAAGAGAACTAGCTCTGGAAACACCATATATTTT. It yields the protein CATKRTSSGNTIYF.

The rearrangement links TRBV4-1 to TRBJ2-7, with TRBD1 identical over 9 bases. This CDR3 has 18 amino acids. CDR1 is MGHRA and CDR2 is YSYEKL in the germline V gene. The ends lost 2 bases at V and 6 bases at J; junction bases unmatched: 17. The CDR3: CASSQPDPLGQGLSEQYF. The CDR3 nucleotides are TGCGCCAGCAGCCAACCCGATCCCCTGGGACAGGGCCTATCCGAGCAGTACTTC.

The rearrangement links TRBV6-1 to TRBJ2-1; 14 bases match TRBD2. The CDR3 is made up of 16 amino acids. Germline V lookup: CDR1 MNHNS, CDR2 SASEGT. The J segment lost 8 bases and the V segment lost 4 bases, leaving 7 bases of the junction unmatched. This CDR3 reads CASSAGGTSGGHEQFF. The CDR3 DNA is TGTGCCAGCAGTGCCGGAGGGACTAGCGGGGGCCATGAGCAGTTCTTC.

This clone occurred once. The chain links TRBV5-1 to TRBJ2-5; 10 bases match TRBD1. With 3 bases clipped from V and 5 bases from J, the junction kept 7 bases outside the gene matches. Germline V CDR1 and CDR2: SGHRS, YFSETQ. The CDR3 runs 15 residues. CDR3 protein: CASSWGTGVGETQYF. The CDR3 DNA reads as TGCGCCAGCAGCTGGGGGACAGGGGTTGGGGAGACCCAGTACTTC.

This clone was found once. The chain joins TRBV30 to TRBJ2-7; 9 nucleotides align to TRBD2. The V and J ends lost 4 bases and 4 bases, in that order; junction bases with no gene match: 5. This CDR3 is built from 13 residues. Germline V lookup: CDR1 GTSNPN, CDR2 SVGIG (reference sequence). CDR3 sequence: CAWTSGAYYEQYF. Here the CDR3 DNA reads TGTGCCTGGACTAGCGGGGCTTATTACGAGCAGTACTTC.

In DNA, the CDR3 is TGTGCCAGCAGCGTAGCTCCCGGGGTCAAGTCACCCCTCCACTTT. Translation: CASSVAPGVKSPLHF. The chain carries TRBV9 and TRBJ1-6, with D hard to call. The CDR3 runs to 15 residues. V was shortened by 0 bases and J by 10 bases, with 14 bases between the two germline ends. CDR1 and CDR2 (germline): SGDLS, YYNGEE.

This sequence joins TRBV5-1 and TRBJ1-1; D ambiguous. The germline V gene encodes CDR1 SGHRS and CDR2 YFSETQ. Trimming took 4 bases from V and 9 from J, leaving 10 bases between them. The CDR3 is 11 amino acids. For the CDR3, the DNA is TGCGCCAGCAGCGAAAGTACTCAAGCTTTCTTT. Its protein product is CASSESTQAFF.

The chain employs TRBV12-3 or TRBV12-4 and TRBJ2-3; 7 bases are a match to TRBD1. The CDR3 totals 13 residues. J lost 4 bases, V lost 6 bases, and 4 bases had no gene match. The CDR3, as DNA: TGTGCCAGCAGCCCAGGGACAGCAGATACGCAGTATTTT. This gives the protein CASSPGTADTQYF.

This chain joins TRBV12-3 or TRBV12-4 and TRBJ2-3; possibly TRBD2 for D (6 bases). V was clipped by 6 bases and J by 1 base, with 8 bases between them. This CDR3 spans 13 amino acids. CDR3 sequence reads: CASSPGGTDTQYF. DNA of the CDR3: TGTGCCAGCAGCCCGGGGGGCACAGATACGCAGTATTTT.

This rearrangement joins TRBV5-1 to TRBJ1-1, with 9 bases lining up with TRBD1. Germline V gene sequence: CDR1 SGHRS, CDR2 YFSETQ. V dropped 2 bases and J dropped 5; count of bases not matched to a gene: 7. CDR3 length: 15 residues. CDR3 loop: CASSLPQGARTEAFF. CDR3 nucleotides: TGCGCCAGCAGCTTACCACAGGGGGCGCGTACTGAAGCTTTCTTT.

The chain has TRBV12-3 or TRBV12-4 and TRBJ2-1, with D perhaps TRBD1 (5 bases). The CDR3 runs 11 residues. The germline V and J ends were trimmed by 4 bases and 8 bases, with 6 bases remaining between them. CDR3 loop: CASSSGYEQFF. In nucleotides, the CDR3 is TGTGCCAGCAGTTCAGGGTATGAGCAGTTCTTC.

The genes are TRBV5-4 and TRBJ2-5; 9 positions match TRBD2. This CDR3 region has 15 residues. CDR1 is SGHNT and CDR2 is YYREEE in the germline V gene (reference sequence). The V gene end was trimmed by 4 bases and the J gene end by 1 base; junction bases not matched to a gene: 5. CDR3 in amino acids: CASSQSGGTQETQYF. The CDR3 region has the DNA TGTGCCAGCAGCCAAAGCGGGGGGACCCAAGAGACCCAGTACTTC.